These 29 T cell receptor beta chains share one sample of origin, sequenced in a study of T cell responses to AZD1222 COVID-19 vaccine. Produced via immunoSEQ multiplex PCR; TCRdb's table is partial and in-frame only. Here the sample spans about 140,000 clones, just under 95% being singletons. The specimen comprised peripheral blood, sampled on day 0 of AZD1222 vaccination. These TCRs come from an adult in good health.

This clone was detected only once. The chain couples TRBV7-9 to TRBJ2-7; 8 positions match TRBD2. From germline, CDR1 is SEHNR and CDR2 FQNEAQ (reference sequence). The ends lost 5 bases at V and 4 bases at J; junction bases unmatched: 4. The CDR3 covers 13 residues. The CDR3 coding sequence is TGTGCCAGCAGCCACGGGACTAGTTACGAGCAGTACTTC. As protein: CASSHGTSYEQYF.

V is TRBV12-5 and J is TRBJ2-3, with 9 positions matching TRBD2. Germline trimming cut 5 bases from V and 5 bases from J; bases unmatched to any gene: 8. Germline V CDR1 and CDR2: LGHNT, FRNRAP. CDR3 length equals 15 residues. CDR3 sequence (DNA): TGTGCTAGTGGTCGCTGGCGGGGGGGAATAGATACGCAGTATTTT. Protein product: CASGRWRGGIDTQYF.

The chain links TRBV18 to TRBJ2-5, with D possibly being TRBD1 or TRBD2 (5 bases each). Looked up from germline, CDR1 is KGHSH and CDR2 is LQKENI. The germline V and J ends were trimmed by 6 bases and 4 bases, with 21 bases remaining between them. This CDR3 contains 16 residues. The CDR3 loop reads CASSKLGPTLGETQYF. CDR3 sequence (DNA): TGTGCCAGCTCCAAACTGGGACCCACCCTGGGAGAGACCCAGTACTTC.

The chain's CDR3 is CASSNNKTLTGQGGNTIYF. The CDR3 DNA reads TGTGCCAGCAGTAATAATAAAACCCTGACGGGACAGGGTGGAAACACCATATATTTT. The chain combines TRBV21-1 with TRBJ1-3; TRBD1, as called in the table, went unchecked against the DNA. TRBV21-1 is marked as a pseudogene. This CDR3 comprises 19 residues.

The V call is TRBV6-2 or TRBV6-3, the J call TRBJ2-7; the match to TRBD1 covers 11 bases. Germline V gives CDR1 MNHEY, CDR2 SVGEGT. CDR3 length: 15 residues. J gave up 5 bases and V 4 bases, and 7 bases lay outside the gene matches. The CDR3 sequence is CASSFSPGQGDEQYF. DNA of the CDR3: TGTGCCAGCAGTTTTAGTCCGGGACAGGGGGACGAGCAGTACTTC.

V gene TRBV9 combines with J gene TRBJ2-3, with D possibly TRBD2 on 5 matching bases. The ends were cut back, 3 bases at V and 4 bases at J, with 15 bases in the middle. The CDR3 covers 15 residues. Germline CDR1 is SGDLS and CDR2 is YYNGEE. CDR3 in DNA: TGTGCCAGCAGCGAAGAGGGAAGACGACCAGATACGCAGTATTTT. This encodes CASSEEGRRPDTQYF.

The chain is built from TRBV5-4 and TRBJ2-1; 8 bases are a match to TRBD1. The CDR3 length is 16 residues. The J segment lost 3 bases and the V segment lost 4 bases, leaving 9 bases of the junction unmatched. Germline V gene sequence: CDR1 SGHNT, CDR2 YYREEE (reference sequence). Here the CDR3 reads CASSPQDRAIYNEQFF. CDR3 nucleotides: TGTGCCAGCAGCCCCCAGGACAGGGCTATCTACAATGAGCAGTTCTTC.

The chain carries TRBV11-1 and TRBJ1-6; 8 positions match TRBD1. J lost 8 bases, V lost 4 bases, and 4 bases had no gene match. CDR1 and CDR2 from the germline V gene are SGHAT and FQDESV (reference sequence). This CDR3 contains 14 residues. The CDR3 reads CASSSDRGHSPLHF. The CDR3 DNA is TGTGCCAGCAGCTCCGACAGGGGCCATTCACCCCTCCACTTT.

V gene TRBV5-1 combines with J gene TRBJ1-2; 8 nucleotides align to TRBD1. J lost 8 bases, V lost 0 bases, and 9 bases had no gene match. CDR1 is SGHRS and CDR2 is YFSETQ in the germline V gene. CDR3 length: 15 residues. This CDR3 is CASSLGSTGVEGYTF. CDR3 DNA sequence: TGCGCCAGCAGCTTGGGATCGACAGGGGTGGAAGGCTACACCTTC. Full variable domain (outside the CDR3, taken from reference TRBV5-1 and TRBJ1-2): KAGVTQTPRYLIKTRGQQVTLSCSPISGHRSVSWYQQTPGQGLQFLFEYFSETQRNKGNFPGRFSGRQFSNSRSEMNVSTLELGDSALYLCASSLGSTGVEGYTFGSGTRLTVV.

This clone has only one observation. The V gene is TRBV2, the J gene TRBJ2-3; maybe TRBD1 (5 bases). The V gene's germline CDR1 is SNHLY and CDR2 FYNNEI. The V and J ends lost 3 bases and 3 bases respectively, with 13 bases between them. CDR3 size: 15 residues. The DNA of the CDR3 is TGTGCCAGCAGTGAGTTAGGGGTAGGAACAGATACGCAGTATTTT. This gives the protein CASSELGVGTDTQYF.

Only a few counts were recorded for this clone. The rearrangement joins TRBV6-6 to TRBJ1-6; possible D gene TRBD1, 5 bases. The CDR3 length is 16 residues. CDR1 and CDR2 (germline): MNHNY, SVGAGI (reference sequence). The ends were cut back, 6 bases at V and 4 bases at J, with 16 bases in the middle. The CDR3 here is CASSNWGGSYNSPLHF. The CDR3 bases are TGTGCCAGCAGCAATTGGGGGGGATCTTATAATTCACCCCTCCACTTT.

V usage is TRBV5-4 and J usage is TRBJ1-1; 7 bases fit TRBD1. V shed 3 bases, J shed 7 bases, and the junction held 12 bases outside the gene matches. The CDR3 contains 15 residues. In germline, CDR1 is SGHNT, CDR2 YYREEE (reference sequence). The CDR3 sequence is CASSYKTGLRGEAFF. CDR3 nucleotides: TGTGCCAGCAGCTATAAGACAGGGCTAAGAGGTGAAGCTTTCTTT.

The J gene is TRBJ2-7, the V gene TRBV27, with TRBD1 identical over 8 bases. Germline trimming cut 5 bases from V and 3 bases from J; bases unmatched to any gene: 12. The CDR3 has 16 residues. CDR1 MNHEY and CDR2 SMNVEV come from the germline V gene (reference sequence). Written as DNA, the CDR3 is TGTGCCAGCAGTATCACCGGGACAGGCTTAATCTACGAGCAGTACTTC. The encoded protein is CASSITGTGLIYEQYF.

This chain joins TRBV15 and TRBJ2-5, with a weak D call TRBD2 (5 bases). CDR1 is LNHNV, CDR2 YYDKDF, per germline (reference sequence). There are 15 residues in the CDR3. V lost 5 bases to trimming and J lost 5 bases, with 18 bases between them. The CDR3 DNA follows: TGTGCCACCAGCCCGACGAGGGAGATTTGGGAGACCCAGTACTTC. This encodes CATSPTREIWETQYF.

This sequence joins TRBV10-3 and TRBJ2-7; 12 positions match TRBD2. The CDR3 is made up of 15 amino acids. CDR1 is ENHRY and CDR2 is SYGVKD in the germline V gene. V dropped 4 bases and J dropped 2; count of bases not matched to a gene: 3. The CDR3: CAISGTSGATYEQYF. CDR3 in DNA: TGTGCCATCAGTGGGACTAGCGGGGCGACCTACGAGCAGTACTTC.

V is TRBV27 and J is TRBJ2-7; TRBD2 matches 12 bases. This CDR3 is built from 14 residues. In germline, CDR1 is MNHEY, CDR2 SMNVEV (reference sequence). J gave up 5 bases and V 6 bases, and 5 bases lay outside the gene matches. The DNA for the CDR3 is TGTGCCAGCAGCCTAGCGGGGGGGCAGAACGAGCAGTACTTC. Protein sequence: CASSLAGGQNEQYF.

This chain uses TRBV5-1 with TRBJ1-2, with 11 bases that match TRBD1. After removal of 4 bases from V and 3 bases from J, the junction contained 11 bases not matched to a gene. The CDR3 is made up of 17 amino acids. CDR1 is SGHRS, CDR2 YFSETQ, per germline. DNA for the CDR3: TGCGCCAGCAGCCCCGATCCGGGACAGGGGGTCGACTATGGCTACACCTTC. Residues: CASSPDPGQGVDYGYTF.

The chain links TRBV19 to TRBJ1-4; 7 bases line up with TRBD1. The CDR3 spans 16 residues. The germline gives CDR1 LNHDA, CDR2 SQIVND (reference sequence). Trimming took 8 bases from V and 0 from J; bases not matched to a gene: 9. The CDR3 DNA sequence: TGTGCCAGTTCCGGCAGGGGGAAATCAACTAATGAAAAACTGTTTTTT. Protein sequence: CASSGRGKSTNEKLFF.

The chain is built from TRBV7-9 and TRBJ1-1; D call uncertain. In germline, CDR1 is SEHNR, CDR2 FQNEAQ (reference sequence). Trimming removed 4 bases from V and 1 base from J, with 13 bases in between. This CDR3 spans 15 amino acids. The DNA of the CDR3 is TGTGCCAGCAGCTGGATTGGGGTGGGGAACACTGAAGCTTTCTTT. Translation: CASSWIGVGNTEAFF. Looking up the rest from reference TRBV7-9 and TRBJ1-1 gives the full variable domain: DTGVSQNPRHKITKRGQNVTFRCDPISEHNRLYWYRQTLGQGPEFLTYFQNEAQLEKSRLLSDRFSAERPKGSFSTLEIQRTEQGDSAMYLCASSWIGVGNTEAFFGQGTRLTVV.

This sequence joins TRBV29-1 and TRBJ1-2; D is unclear. This CDR3 comprises 13 residues. CDR1 and CDR2 (germline): SQVTM, ANQGSEA. V gave up 0 bases and J gave up 4 bases, with 9 bases separating them. The CDR3 spells CSVEEQQSYGYTF. The CDR3 nucleotides are TGCAGCGTTGAAGAACAACAGTCCTATGGCTACACCTTC.

J is TRBJ1-2 and V is TRBV6-5, with D uncertain. From germline, CDR1 is MNHEY and CDR2 SVGAGI. This CDR3 is built from 13 residues. V was clipped by 6 bases and J by 5 bases, with 13 bases between them. The CDR3 loop reads CASRAGRRYGYTF. In DNA form, the CDR3 reads TGTGCCAGCAGGGCCGGAAGGAGGTATGGCTACACCTTC.

The chain links TRBV2 to TRBJ2-7; no clear D gene. The CDR3 loop spans 11 amino acids. Germline V gene data show CDR1 as SNHLY and CDR2 as FYNNEI. Trimming took 2 bases from V and 5 from J, leaving 4 bases between them. Written as DNA, the CDR3 is TGTGCCAGCAGTGAAAGTGACGAGCAGTACTTC. Its protein is CASSESDEQYF.

The chain joins TRBV25-1 to TRBJ2-3; 8 positions match TRBD2. The germline V gene has CDR1 MGHDK and CDR2 SYGVNS. This CDR3 is built from 15 residues. Trimming at V came to 6 bases and at J to 5 bases, leaving 10 bases not matched to a gene. CDR3 residues: CASRGGGRSLDTQYF. The CDR3 nucleotides read TGTGCCAGCAGGGGAGGCGGGAGGTCGCTAGATACGCAGTATTTT. The full variable domain, completed using reference TRBV25-1 and TRBJ2-3, is EADIYQTPRYLVIGTGKKITLECSQTMGHDKMYWYQQDPGMELHLIHYSYGVNSTEKGDLSSESTVSRIRTEHFPLTLESARPSHTSQYLCASRGGGRSLDTQYFGPGTRLTVL.

The chain employs TRBV5-6 and TRBJ2-7, with D tentatively TRBD1 (5 bases). V lost 3 bases, J lost 5 bases, and 18 bases lay in between. In germline, CDR1 is SGHDT, CDR2 YYEEEE. This CDR3 region has 15 residues. The CDR3 DNA reads as TGTGCCAGCAGCTCCCTGGGGCAGGGTTCCCACGAGCAGTACTTC. Protein: CASSSLGQGSHEQYF.

The V call is TRBV7-6, the J call TRBJ1-1, with TRBD1 as a possible D gene (5 bases). Germline CDR1 reads SGHVS; CDR2 reads FNYEAQ. Trimming removed 2 bases from V and 7 bases from J, with 17 bases in between. This CDR3 contains 15 residues. In DNA, the CDR3 is TGTGCCAGCAGCTTACGGGGACCGGCGGGGGGTGAAGCTTTCTTT. Translation gives CASSLRGPAGGEAFF.

V and J are TRBV28 and TRBJ1-6; tentative D call: TRBD1 (5 bases). This CDR3 has 14 amino acids. Germline V gene data show CDR1 as MDHEN and CDR2 as SYDVKM. With 6 bases removed from V and 6 bases from J, the gap between germline ends came to 12 bases. This CDR3 reads CASRKGYSNSPLHF. The CDR3 coding sequence is TGTGCCAGCAGAAAGGGGTATAGTAATTCACCCCTCCACTTT.

The chain joins TRBV5-1 to TRBJ2-2; D not resolved. CDR3 length equals 17 residues. V was clipped by 0 bases and J by 0 bases, with 12 bases between them. Germline V gene data show CDR1 as SGHRS and CDR2 as YFSETQ. This chain's CDR3 is CASSLALTRTNTGELFF. Written as DNA, the CDR3 is TGCGCCAGCAGCTTGGCCTTGACACGGACGAACACCGGGGAGCTGTTTTTT.

This chain uses TRBV19 with TRBJ2-7, with 9 bases fitting TRBD2. CDR1 and CDR2 (germline): LNHDA, SQIVND (reference sequence). The CDR3 is 15 amino acids. With V trimmed by 3 bases and J by 4 bases, 7 bases remained unmatched. Here the CDR3 reads CASSIAGTSYYEQYF. Here the CDR3 DNA reads TGTGCCAGTAGTATCGCCGGGACTAGCTATTACGAGCAGTACTTC.

The chain couples TRBV7-9 to TRBJ1-5; D is perhaps TRBD1 (5 bases). Germline V gene sequence: CDR1 SEHNR, CDR2 FQNEAQ (reference sequence). The CDR3 loop spans 16 amino acids. V was clipped by 2 bases and J by 1 base, with 12 bases between them. In DNA form, the CDR3 reads TGTGCCAGCAGCTTATCAGGGAGTGGAAGCAATCAGCCCCAGCATTTT. It codes for CASSLSGSGSNQPQHF.